This entry describes one T cell receptor beta chain. What it recognizes is unknown. The assay ran at deep level. Each cell subset's genomic DNA was divided evenly among several immunoSEQ plates. TCRdb's table, derived via immunoSEQ multiplex PCR, lists solely in-frame clones and lacks some. The table includes roughly 1,600,000 clones, 98% detected once. V was shortened by 4 bases and J by 5 bases, with 20 bases between the two germline ends. CDR1 is PRHDT and CDR2 is FYEKMQ in the germline V gene (reference sequence). There are 16 residues in the CDR3. The data were obtained in a study of shared clonotypes between healthy human individuals. For the study at large: Plates per donor: three CD4 naive, three CD4 memory, two CD8 naive, one CD8 memory.

General study points: Generally, naive subsets (rather than memory subsets) showed larger estimated richness.

Sequenced: naive CD4+ T cells sorted from blood. The subset: CD45RA+ positively selected. The rearrangement uses TRBV13 and TRBJ1-1, with D unclear. The receptor was isolated from a man aged 30 to 39 in good health. For the CDR3, the DNA is TGTGCCAGCAGCTCCCCGGGTCGCCGTTTCGGGACTGAAGCTTTCTTT. Its protein is CASSSPGRRFGTEAFF.